A single T cell receptor beta chain is shown here with its context. Source study methods: Estimation of nucleated cell counts was performed using reference gene primer amplification. The method was immunoSEQ multiplex PCR; TCRdb's version includes in-frame clones alone and lacks a portion of them. Clone size and the V and J calls come from that table; the DNA yielded D and trimming. The table records 250,000 to 350,000 clones, approximately 88% of them present only once. The record originates from a study of blood T cell repertoires in COVID-19. Cohorts were assigned according to the clinical history that participants reported. The study counted Cohort 3 donors as recovered given two negative PCRs, clearance, or symptom resolution. The CDR3 is 18 amino acids. Germline values: CDR1 SGHTA, CDR2 FQGNSA. Trimming left V 0 bases short and J 4 bases short, with 22 bases between.

The gene calls are TRBV7-2 and TRBJ2-7; D is perhaps TRBD2 (5 bases). Sequences were obtained from PBMCs or T cells enriched from blood (not recorded which). The receptor was derived from a woman between 18 and 30 years old who had recovered from COVID-19. CDR3 in DNA: TGTGCCAGCAGCTTAGCGCGTTCATCTCGGACTGAACGTTACGAGCAGTACTTC. Translation: CASSLARSSRTERYEQYF. Drawing the rest from reference TRBV7-2 and TRBJ2-7, the complete variable domain is GAGVSQSPSNKVTEKGKDVELRCDPISGHTALYWYRQSLGQGLEFLIYFQGNSAPDKSGLPSDRFSAERTGGSVSTLTIQRTQQEDSAVYLCASSLARSSRTERYEQYFGPGTRLTVT.